This T cell receptor beta chain was sequenced during a study of blood T cells in healthy people across ages. Germline-derived CDR1 and CDR2 are MGHRA and YSYEKL. With 3 bases clipped from V and 3 bases from J, the junction kept 7 bases outside the gene matches. CDR3 length: 15 residues. It was with a sample-barcoded 5' primer and a J-beta primer mix that a second PCR of about 6 to 12 cycles was run. From the 5' RACE reads, TCRdb called clonotypes with MiXCR, one entry per CDR3 protein. Of over 450,000 distinct CDR3 sequences in the sample, under 30% were seen once. These data were also reused for a study on T cells of mothers and their children.

The sequence was obtained from a boy younger than 18 in good health. The chain combines TRBV4-1 with TRBJ2-7; the match to TRBD2 covers 8 bases. Sequencing input: blood. The CDR3 DNA sequence: TGCGCCAGCAGCCAGTTCCTCGGGGGGGACTACGAGCAGTACTTC. The encoded protein is CASSQFLGGDYEQYF.